This T cell receptor beta chain was found in a study of CD8 T cells in Susac syndrome. V dropped 1 base and J dropped 7 bases, with 5 bases sitting between them. CDR1 and CDR2 from the germline V gene are LGHDT and YNNKEL (reference sequence). This CDR3 region has 12 residues. With random hexamers, 0.5 to 1 ug RNA was reverse transcribed. The amplification used immunoSEQ multiplex PCR on TCR beta CDR3; it spanned 54 Vbeta and 13 Jbeta. TCRdb ran MiXCR on the immunoSEQ multiplex PCR reads and lists one entry per CDR3 protein. The sample has about 150,000 distinct CDR3 sequences, approximately 94% seen once.

The chain is built from TRBV3-1 and TRBJ2-1, with D unresolved. The sequencing input was CD8+ T cells from PBMCs. The TCR originated in a human donor with multiple sclerosis. CDR3 DNA sequence: TGTGCCAGCAGCCAAGGGAGTAATGAGCAGTTCTTC. It encodes CASSQGSNEQFF.